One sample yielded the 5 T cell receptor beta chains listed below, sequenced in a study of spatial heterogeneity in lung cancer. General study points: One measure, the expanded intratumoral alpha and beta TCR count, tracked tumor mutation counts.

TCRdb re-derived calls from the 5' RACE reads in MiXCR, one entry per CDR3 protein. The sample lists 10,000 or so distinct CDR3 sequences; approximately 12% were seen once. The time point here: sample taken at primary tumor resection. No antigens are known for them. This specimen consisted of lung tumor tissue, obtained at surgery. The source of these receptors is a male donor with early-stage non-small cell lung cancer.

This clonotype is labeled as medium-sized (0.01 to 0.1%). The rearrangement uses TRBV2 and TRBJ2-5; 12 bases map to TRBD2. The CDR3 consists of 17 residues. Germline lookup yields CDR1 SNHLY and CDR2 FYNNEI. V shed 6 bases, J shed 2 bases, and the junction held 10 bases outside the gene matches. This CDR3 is CASRAYTGTSGQETQYF. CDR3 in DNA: TGTGCCAGCAGAGCCTATACCGGGACTAGCGGGCAAGAGACCCAGTACTTC.

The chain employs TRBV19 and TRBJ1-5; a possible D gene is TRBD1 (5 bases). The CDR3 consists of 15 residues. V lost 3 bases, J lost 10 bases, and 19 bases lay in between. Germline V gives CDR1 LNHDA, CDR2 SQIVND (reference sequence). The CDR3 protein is CASSMNPGQGGPQHF. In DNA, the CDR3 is TGTGCCAGTAGTATGAATCCGGGGCAGGGAGGTCCCCAGCATTTT.

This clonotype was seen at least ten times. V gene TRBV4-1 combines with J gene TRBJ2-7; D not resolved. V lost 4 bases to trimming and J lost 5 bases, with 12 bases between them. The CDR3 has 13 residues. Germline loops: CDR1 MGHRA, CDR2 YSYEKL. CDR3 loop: CASSLQENDEQYF. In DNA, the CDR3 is TGCGCCAGCAGCCTCCAGGAGAACGACGAGCAGTACTTC.

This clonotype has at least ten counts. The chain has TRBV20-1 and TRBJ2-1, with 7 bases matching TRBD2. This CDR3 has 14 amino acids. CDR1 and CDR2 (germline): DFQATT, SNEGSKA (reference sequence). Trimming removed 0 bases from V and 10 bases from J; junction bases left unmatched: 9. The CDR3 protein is CSARDASGGGEQFF. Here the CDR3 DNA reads TGCAGTGCTAGAGACGCTAGCGGAGGCGGGGAGCAGTTCTTC.

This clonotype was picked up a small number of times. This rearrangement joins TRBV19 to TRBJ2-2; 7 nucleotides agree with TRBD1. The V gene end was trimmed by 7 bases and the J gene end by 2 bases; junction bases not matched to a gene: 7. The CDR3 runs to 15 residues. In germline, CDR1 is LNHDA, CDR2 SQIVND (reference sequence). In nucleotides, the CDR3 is TGTGCCAGTACCTTGGGACAGCCTAACACCGGGGAGCTGTTTTTT. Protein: CASTLGQPNTGELFF. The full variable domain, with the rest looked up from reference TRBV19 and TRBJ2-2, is DGGITQSPKYLFRKEGQNVTLSCEQNLNHDAMYWYRQDPGQGLRLIYYSQIVNDFQKGDIAEGYSVSREKKESFPLTVTSAQKNPTAFYLCASTLGQPNTGELFFGEGSRLTVL.